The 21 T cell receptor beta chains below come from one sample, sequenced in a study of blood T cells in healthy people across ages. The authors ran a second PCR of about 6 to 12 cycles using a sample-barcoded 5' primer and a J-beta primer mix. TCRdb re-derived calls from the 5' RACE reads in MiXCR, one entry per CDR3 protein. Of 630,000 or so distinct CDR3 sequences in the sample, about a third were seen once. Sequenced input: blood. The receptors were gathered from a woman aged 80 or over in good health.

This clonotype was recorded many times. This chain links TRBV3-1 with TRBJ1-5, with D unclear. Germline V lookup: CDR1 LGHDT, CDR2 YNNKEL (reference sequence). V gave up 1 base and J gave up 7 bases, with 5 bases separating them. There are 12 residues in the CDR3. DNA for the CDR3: TGTGCCAGCAGCCAAGGGGAACAGCCCCAGCATTTT. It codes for CASSQGEQPQHF. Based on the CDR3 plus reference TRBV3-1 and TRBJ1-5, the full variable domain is DTAVSQTPKYLVTQMGNDKSIKCEQNLGHDTMYWYKQDSKKFLKIMFSYNNKELIINETVPNRFSPKSPDKAHLNLHINSLELGDSAVYFCASSQGEQPQHFGDGTRLSIL.

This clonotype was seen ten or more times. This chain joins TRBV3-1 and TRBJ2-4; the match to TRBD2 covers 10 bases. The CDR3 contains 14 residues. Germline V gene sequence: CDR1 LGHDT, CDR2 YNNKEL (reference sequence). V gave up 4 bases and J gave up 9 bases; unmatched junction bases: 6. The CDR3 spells CASSLVAGGAIQYF. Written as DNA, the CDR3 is TGTGCCAGCAGCCTGGTAGCGGGGGGTGCCATTCAGTACTTC. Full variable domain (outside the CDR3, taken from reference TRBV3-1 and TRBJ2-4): DTAVSQTPKYLVTQMGNDKSIKCEQNLGHDTMYWYKQDSKKFLKIMFSYNNKELIINETVPNRFSPKSPDKAHLNLHINSLELGDSAVYFCASSLVAGGAIQYFGAGTRLSVL.

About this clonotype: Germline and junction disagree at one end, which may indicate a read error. CDR3 region: CSAPLRQGARSYTYERYF. The CDR3 region has the DNA TGCAGTGCTCCCTTGAGACAGGGGGCGAGGAGTTACACCTACGAGCGGTACTTC. The chain uses TRBV20-1 and TRBJ2-7, with TRBD1 matching 10 bases. Germline V lookup: CDR1 DFQATT, CDR2 SNEGSKA (reference sequence). The CDR3 runs to 18 residues.

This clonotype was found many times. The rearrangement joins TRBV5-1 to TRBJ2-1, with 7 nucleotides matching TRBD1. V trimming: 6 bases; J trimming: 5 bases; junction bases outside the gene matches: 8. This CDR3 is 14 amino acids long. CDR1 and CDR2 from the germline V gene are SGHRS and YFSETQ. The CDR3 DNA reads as TGCGCCAGCACCAAGGCCGGACAGGACAATGAGCAGTTCTTC. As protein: CASTKAGQDNEQFF.

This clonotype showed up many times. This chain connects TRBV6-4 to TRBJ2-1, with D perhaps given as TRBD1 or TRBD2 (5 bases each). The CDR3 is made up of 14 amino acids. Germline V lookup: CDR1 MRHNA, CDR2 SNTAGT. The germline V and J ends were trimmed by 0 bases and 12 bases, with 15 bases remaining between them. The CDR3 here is CASSDSVQGVRQFF. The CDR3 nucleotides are TGTGCCAGCAGTGACTCGGTTCAGGGAGTACGGCAGTTCTTC.

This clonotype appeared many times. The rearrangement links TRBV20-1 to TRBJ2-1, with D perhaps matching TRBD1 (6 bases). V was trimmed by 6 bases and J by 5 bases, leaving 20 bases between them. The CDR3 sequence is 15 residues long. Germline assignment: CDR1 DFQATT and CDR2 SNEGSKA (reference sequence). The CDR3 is CSARRWGLGNNEQFF. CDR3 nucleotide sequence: TGCAGTGCAAGGCGGTGGGGGCTCGGGAACAATGAGCAGTTCTTC.

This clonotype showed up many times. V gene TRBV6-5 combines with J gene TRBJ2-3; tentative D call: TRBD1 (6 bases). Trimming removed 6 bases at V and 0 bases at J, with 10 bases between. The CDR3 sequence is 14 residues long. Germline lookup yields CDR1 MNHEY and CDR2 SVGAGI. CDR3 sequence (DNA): TGTGCCAGCAGCCGTGGACAGAGCACAGATACGCAGTATTTT. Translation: CASSRGQSTDTQYF.

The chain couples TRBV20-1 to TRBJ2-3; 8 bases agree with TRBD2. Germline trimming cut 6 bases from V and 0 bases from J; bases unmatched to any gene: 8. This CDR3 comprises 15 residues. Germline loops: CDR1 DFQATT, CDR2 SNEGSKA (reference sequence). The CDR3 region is CSAFRGGVSTDTQYF. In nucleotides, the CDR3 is TGCAGTGCCTTTCGGGGGGGGGTTAGCACAGATACGCAGTATTTT.

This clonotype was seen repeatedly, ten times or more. CDR3 sequence (DNA): TGTGCCAGCAGCTTGGGAGGGGGCTACGGTGAAAAACTGTTTTTT. Translation gives CASSLGGGYGEKLFF. V and J are TRBV5-4 and TRBJ1-4, with 7 bases lining up with TRBD1. V lost 0 bases and J lost 7; bases outside the gene matches: 6. Germline V gene data show CDR1 as SGHNT and CDR2 as YYREEE (reference sequence). The CDR3 sequence is 15 residues long.

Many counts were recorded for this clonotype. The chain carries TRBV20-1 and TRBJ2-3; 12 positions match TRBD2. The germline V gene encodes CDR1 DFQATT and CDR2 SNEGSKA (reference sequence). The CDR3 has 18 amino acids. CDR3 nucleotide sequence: TGCAAACCGCCAGCTCTAGCGGGGGGGCTCTCAAGCACAGATACGCAGTATTTT. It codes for CKPPALAGGLSSTDTQYF.

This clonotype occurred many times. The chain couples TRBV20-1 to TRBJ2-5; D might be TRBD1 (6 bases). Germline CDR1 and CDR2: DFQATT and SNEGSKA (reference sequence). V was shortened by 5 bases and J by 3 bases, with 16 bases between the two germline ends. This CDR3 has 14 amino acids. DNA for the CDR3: TGCAGTGCTCTAGGGGTCAGGGGAAAAGAGACCCAGTACTTC. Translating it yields CSALGVRGKETQYF.

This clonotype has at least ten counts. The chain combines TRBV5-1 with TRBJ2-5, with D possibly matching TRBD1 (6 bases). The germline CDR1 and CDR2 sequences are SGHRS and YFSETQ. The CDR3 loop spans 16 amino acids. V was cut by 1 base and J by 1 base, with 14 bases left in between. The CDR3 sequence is CASSLTGQTPQETQYF. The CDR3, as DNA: TGCGCCAGCAGCTTGACAGGGCAGACCCCCCAAGAGACCCAGTACTTC. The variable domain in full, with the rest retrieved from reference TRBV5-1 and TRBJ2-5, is KAGVTQTPRYLIKTRGQQVTLSCSPISGHRSVSWYQQTPGQGLQFLFEYFSETQRNKGNFPGRFSGRQFSNSRSEMNVSTLELGDSALYLCASSLTGQTPQETQYFGPGTRLLVL.

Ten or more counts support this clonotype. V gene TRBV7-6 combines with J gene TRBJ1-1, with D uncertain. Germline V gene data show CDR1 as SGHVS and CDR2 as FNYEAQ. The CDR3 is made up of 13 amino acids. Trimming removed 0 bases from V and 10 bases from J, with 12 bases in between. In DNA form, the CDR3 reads TGTGCCAGCAGCTTAGCAGGGAGTAGTCGAGCTTTCTTT. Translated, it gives CASSLAGSSRAFF.

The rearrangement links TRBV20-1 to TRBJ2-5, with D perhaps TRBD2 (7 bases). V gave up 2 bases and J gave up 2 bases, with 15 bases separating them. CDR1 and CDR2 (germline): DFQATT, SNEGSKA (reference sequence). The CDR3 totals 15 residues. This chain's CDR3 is CSARMGGAFQETQYF. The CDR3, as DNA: TGCAGTGCTAGAATGGGGGGGGCCTTTCAAGAGACCCAGTACTTC.

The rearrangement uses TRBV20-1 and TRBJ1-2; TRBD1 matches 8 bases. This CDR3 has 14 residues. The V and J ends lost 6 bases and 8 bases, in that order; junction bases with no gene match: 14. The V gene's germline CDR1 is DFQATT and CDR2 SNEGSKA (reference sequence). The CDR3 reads CSARIEDRDTGYTF. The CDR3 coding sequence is TGCAGTGCGCGAATAGAGGACAGGGACACCGGCTACACCTTC.

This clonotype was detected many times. In nucleotides, the CDR3 is TGTGCCAGCATGGGGACACTTGCTTCCTACGAGCAGTACTTC. The encoded protein is CASMGTLASYEQYF. V gene TRBV6-1 combines with J gene TRBJ2-7, with D possibly matching TRBD1 (6 bases). Deletions cut 7 bases from V and 1 base from J, with 14 bases between. Germline CDR1 MNHNS, CDR2 SASEGT. The CDR3 spans 14 residues.

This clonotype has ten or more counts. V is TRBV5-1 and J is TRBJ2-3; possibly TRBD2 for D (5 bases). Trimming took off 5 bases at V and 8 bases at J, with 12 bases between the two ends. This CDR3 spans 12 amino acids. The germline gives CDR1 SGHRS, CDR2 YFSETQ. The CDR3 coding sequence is TGCGCCAGCAGGGCTGAGGGCACTACGCAGTATTTT. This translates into CASRAEGTTQYF.

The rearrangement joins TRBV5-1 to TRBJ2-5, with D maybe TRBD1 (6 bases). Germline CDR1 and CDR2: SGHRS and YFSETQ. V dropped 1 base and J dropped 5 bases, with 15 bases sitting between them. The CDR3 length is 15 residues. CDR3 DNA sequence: TGCGCCAGCAGCTTGTCAAGGGGGACGTCGGAGACCCAGTACTTC. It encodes CASSLSRGTSETQYF.

CDR3 sequence (DNA): TGTGCCAGCAGTTCTGCCGGGACAGGGGGTGCGGGTGGCTACACCTTC. Protein sequence: CASSSAGTGGAGGYTF. The genes are TRBV6-5 and TRBJ1-2; TRBD1 agrees at 11 bases. The germline CDR1 and CDR2 sequences are MNHEY and SVGAGI. This CDR3 has 16 residues. Trimming removed 4 bases from V and 7 bases from J; junction bases left unmatched: 11.

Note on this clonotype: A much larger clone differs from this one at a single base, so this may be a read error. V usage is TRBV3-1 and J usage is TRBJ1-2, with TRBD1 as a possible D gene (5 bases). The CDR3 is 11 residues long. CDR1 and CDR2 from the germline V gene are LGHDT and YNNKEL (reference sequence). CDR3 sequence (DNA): TGTGGCACCGGACAAAACTATGGCTACACCTTC. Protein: CGTGQNYGYTF.

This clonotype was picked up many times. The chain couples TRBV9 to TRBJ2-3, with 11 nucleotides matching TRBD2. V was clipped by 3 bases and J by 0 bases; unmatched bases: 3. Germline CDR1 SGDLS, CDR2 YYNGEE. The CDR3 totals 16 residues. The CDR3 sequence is CASSALAGGSTDTQYF. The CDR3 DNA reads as TGTGCCAGCAGCGCCCTAGCGGGGGGTAGCACAGATACGCAGTATTTT. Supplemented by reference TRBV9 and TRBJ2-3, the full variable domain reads DSGVTQTPKHLITATGQRVTLRCSPRSGDLSVYWYQQSLDQGLQFLIQYYNGEERAKGNILERFSAQQFPDLHSELNLSSLELGDSALYFCASSALAGGSTDTQYFGPGTRLTVL.